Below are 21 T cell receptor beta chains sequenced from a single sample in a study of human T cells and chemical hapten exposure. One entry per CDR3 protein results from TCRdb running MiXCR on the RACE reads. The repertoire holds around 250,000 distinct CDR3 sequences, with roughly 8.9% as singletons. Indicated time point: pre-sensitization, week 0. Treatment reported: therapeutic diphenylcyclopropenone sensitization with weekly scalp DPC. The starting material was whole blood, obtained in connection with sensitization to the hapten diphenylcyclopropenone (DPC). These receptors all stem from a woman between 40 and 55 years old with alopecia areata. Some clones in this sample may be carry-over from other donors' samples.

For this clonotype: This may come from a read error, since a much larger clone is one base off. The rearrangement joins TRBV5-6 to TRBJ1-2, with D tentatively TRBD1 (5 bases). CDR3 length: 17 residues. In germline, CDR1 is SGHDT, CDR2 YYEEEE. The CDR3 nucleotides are TGTGTCAGCATCACATCACCGACAGATTGGGCCGAAGATGGCTACACCTTC. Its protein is CVSITSPTDWAEDGYTF.

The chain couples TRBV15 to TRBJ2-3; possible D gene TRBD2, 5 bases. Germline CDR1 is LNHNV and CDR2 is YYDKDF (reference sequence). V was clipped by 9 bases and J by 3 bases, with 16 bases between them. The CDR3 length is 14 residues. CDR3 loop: CATSGGSLTDTQYF. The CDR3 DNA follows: TGTGCCACTTCCGGAGGCAGCCTGACAGATACGCAGTATTTT.

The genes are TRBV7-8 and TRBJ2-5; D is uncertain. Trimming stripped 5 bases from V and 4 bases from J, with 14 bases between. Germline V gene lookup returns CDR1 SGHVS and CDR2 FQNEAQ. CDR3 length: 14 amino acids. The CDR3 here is CASSPLYWGETQYF. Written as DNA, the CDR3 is TGTGCCAGCAGCCCTCTTTACTGGGGAGAGACCCAGTACTTC.

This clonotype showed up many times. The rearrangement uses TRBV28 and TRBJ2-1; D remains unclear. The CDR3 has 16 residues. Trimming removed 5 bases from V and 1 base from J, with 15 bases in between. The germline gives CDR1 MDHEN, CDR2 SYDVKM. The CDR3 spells CASSPIFLGSYNEQFF. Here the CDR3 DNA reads TGTGCCAGCAGTCCCATTTTCCTAGGATCCTACAATGAGCAGTTCTTC.

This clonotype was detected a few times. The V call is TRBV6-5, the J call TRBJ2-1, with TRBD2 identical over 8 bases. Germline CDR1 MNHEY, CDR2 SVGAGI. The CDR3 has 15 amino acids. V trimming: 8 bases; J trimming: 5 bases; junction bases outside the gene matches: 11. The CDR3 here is CASSRRLAGHNEQFF. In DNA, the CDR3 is TGTGCCAGCTCTCGACGATTAGCGGGACACAATGAGCAGTTCTTC.

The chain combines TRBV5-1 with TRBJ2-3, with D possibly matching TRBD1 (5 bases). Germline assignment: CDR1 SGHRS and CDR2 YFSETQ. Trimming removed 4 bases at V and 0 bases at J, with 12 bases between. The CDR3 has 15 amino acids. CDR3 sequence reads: CASSRFQGSTDTQYF. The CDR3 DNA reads TGCGCCAGCAGCCGATTCCAGGGCAGCACAGATACGCAGTATTTT.

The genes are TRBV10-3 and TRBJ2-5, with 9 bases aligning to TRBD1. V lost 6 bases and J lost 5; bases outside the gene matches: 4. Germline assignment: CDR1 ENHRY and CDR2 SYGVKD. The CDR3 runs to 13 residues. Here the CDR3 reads CAISRTGDETQYF. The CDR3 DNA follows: TGTGCCATCAGCCGGACAGGGGATGAGACCCAGTACTTC.

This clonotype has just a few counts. The CDR3 here is CASSVVPQGSGELFF. The CDR3 DNA reads TGTGCCAGCAGCGTAGTCCCGCAGGGATCCGGGGAGCTGTTTTTT. V usage is TRBV9 and J usage is TRBJ2-2, with D possibly matching TRBD1 (5 bases). Germline assignment: CDR1 SGDLS and CDR2 YYNGEE. V was pared by 0 bases and J by 6 bases, with 12 bases between. The CDR3 spans 15 residues.

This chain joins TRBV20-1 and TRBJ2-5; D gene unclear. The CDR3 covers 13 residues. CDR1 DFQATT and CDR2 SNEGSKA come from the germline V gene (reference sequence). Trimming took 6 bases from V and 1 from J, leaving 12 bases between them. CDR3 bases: TGCAGTGCAATCAGGAAGGGCCAAGAGACCCAGTACTTC. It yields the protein CSAIRKGQETQYF.

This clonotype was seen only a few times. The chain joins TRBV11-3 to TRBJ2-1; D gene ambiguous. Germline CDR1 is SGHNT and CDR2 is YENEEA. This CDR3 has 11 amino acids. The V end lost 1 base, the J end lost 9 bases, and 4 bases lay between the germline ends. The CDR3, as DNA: TGTGCCAGCAGCTTAGGGGCTGAGCAGTTCTTC. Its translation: CASSLGAEQFF.

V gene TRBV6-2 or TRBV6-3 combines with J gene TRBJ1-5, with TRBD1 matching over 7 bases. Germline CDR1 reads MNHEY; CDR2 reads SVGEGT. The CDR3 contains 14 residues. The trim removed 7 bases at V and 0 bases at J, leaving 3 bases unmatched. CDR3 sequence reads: CASTTGASNQPQHF. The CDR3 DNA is TGTGCCAGCACTACAGGGGCTAGCAATCAGCCCCAGCATTTT.

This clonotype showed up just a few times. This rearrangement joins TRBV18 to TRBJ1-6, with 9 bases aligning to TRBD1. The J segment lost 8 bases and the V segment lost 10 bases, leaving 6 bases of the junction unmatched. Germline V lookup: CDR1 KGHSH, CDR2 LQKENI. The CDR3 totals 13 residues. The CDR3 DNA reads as TGTGCCACCTCCCGGGACAGGGATTCACCCCTCCACTTT. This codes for CATSRDRDSPLHF. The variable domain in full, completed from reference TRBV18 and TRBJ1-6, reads NAGVMQNPRHLVRRRGQEARLRCSPMKGHSHVYWYRQLPEEGLKFMVYLQKENIIDESGMPKERFSAEFPKEGPSILRIQQVVRGDSAAYFCATSRDRDSPLHFGNGTRLTVT.

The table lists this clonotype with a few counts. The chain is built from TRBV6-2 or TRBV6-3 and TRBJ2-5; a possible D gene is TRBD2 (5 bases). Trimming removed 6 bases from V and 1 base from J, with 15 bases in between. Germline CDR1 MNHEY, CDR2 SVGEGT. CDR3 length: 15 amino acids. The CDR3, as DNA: TGTGCCAGCAGCTCCCGAGCGGATTTCCAAGAGACCCAGTACTTC. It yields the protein CASSSRADFQETQYF.

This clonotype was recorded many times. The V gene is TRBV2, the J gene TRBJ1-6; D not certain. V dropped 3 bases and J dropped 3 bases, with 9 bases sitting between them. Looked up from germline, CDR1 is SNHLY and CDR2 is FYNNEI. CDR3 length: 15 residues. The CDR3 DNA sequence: TGTGCCAGCAGTGAGAAGGCGAACTATAATTCACCCCTCCACTTT. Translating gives CASSEKANYNSPLHF.

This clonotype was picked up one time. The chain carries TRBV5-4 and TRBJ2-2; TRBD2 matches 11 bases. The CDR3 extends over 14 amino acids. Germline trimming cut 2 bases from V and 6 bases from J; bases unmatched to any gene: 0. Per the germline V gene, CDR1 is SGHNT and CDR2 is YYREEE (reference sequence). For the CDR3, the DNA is TGTGCCAGCAGCTTTAGCGGGAGGGCCGGGGAGCTGTTTTTT. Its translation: CASSFSGRAGELFF.

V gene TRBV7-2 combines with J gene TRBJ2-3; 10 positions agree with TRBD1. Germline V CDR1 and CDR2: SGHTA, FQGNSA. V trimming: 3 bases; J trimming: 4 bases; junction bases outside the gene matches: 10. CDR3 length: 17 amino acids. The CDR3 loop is CASSFPARQGAADTQYF. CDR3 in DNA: TGTGCCAGCAGCTTCCCCGCTCGACAGGGGGCGGCAGATACGCAGTATTTT.

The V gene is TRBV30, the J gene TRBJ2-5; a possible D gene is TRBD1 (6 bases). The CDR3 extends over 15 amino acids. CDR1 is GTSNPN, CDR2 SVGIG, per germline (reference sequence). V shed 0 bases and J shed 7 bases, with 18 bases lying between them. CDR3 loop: CAWSVSGVNLGTQYF. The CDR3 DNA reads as TGTGCCTGGAGTGTATCAGGGGTCAACCTCGGGACCCAGTACTTC.

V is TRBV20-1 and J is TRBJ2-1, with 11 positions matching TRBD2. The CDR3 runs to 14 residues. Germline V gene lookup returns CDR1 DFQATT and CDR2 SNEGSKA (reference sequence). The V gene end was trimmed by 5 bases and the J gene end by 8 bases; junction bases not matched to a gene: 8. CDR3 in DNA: TGCAGTGCTTTAACTAGCGGGAGAACGGATGAGCAGTTCTTC. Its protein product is CSALTSGRTDEQFF.

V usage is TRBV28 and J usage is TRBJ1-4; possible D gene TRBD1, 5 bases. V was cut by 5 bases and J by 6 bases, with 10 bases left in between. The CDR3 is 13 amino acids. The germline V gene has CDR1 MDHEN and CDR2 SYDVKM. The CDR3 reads CASSLGGDEKLFF. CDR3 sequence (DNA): TGTGCCAGCAGTCTCGGAGGGGATGAAAAACTGTTTTTT.

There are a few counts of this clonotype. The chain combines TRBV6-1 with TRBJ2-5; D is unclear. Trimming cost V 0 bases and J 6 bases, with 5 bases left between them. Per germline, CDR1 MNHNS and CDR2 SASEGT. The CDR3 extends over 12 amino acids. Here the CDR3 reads CASSEAKKTQYF. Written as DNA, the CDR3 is TGTGCCAGCAGTGAAGCGAAGAAGACCCAGTACTTC.

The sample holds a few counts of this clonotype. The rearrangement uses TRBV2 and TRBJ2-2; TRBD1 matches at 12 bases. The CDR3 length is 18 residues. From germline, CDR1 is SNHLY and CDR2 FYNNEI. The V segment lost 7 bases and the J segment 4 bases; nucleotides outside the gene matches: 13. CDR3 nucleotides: TGTGCCAGCAAGCCTCCGGGACAGGGGGCGCGCGGCACCGGGGAGCTGTTTTTT. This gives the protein CASKPPGQGARGTGELFF.